A single sample is the source of the 16 T cell receptor beta chains below, sequenced in a study of PD-L1 blockade in urothelial cancer. Clones were sequenced by immunoSEQ multiplex PCR, and TCRdb holds only the in-frame ones, with some missing. The sample shows around 45,000 clones, approximately 88% of them seen only once. Specimen: PBMCs, collected around atezolizumab (anti-PD-L1) treatment. These receptors originate from a man aged 80 or over with urothelial cancer.

V and J are TRBV2 and TRBJ2-7; D gene uncertain. Germline V gene lookup returns CDR1 SNHLY and CDR2 FYNNEI. The CDR3 is made up of 19 amino acids. V shed 8 bases and J shed 7 bases, with 36 bases lying between them. This chain's CDR3 is CASDAAVKTALGRAPEQYF. The CDR3 DNA reads TGTGCCAGCGACGCAGCAGTGAAGACCGCTCTGGGCCGTGCGCCTGAGCAGTACTTC.

The chain joins TRBV5-4 to TRBJ2-3; 7 nucleotides line up with TRBD1. With V trimmed by 4 bases and J by 0 bases, 5 bases remained unmatched. The CDR3 runs 15 residues. Germline CDR1 is SGHNT and CDR2 is YYREEE (reference sequence). The CDR3 bases are TGTGCCAGCAGCCCGGGACAGCATAGCACAGATACGCAGTATTTT. Translating gives CASSPGQHSTDTQYF.

The rearrangement links TRBV5-1 to TRBJ2-7, with D possibly TRBD1 on 5 matching bases. Germline CDR1 SGHRS, CDR2 YFSETQ. V was shortened by 4 bases and J by 3 bases, with 17 bases between the two germline ends. This CDR3 comprises 15 residues. CDR3 DNA sequence: TGCGCCAGCAGCCCCCGGACAAGGGGCATCTACGAGCAGTACTTC. This codes for CASSPRTRGIYEQYF.

The chain carries TRBV5-4 and TRBJ1-2; the D gene is possibly TRBD1 (6 bases). The germline V gene encodes CDR1 SGHNT and CDR2 YYREEE (reference sequence). The CDR3 sequence is 15 residues long. V lost 4 bases, J lost 4 bases, and 17 bases lay in between. The chain's CDR3 is CASSGVDGGLYGYTF. CDR3 nucleotide sequence: TGTGCCAGCAGCGGGGTTGACGGGGGGCTCTATGGCTACACCTTC.

This clone was seen a single time. The chain is built from TRBV7-2 and TRBJ2-5; D gene unclear. CDR1 and CDR2 (germline): SGHTA, FQGNSA. V was trimmed by 3 bases and J by 5 bases, leaving 10 bases between them. CDR3 length: 13 amino acids. The chain's CDR3 is CASSFSSLETQYF. The CDR3 DNA reads as TGTGCCAGCAGCTTTAGCAGTCTGGAGACCCAGTACTTC.

This chain connects TRBV7-2 to TRBJ2-7; TRBD2 matches 8 bases. Trimming at V came to 5 bases and at J to 0 bases, leaving 6 bases not matched to a gene. Germline-derived CDR1 and CDR2 are SGHTA and FQGNSA. The length of the CDR3 is 15 residues. CDR3 region: CASSEAGTSSYEQYF. CDR3 bases: TGTGCCAGCAGCGAGGCCGGGACTAGCTCCTACGAGCAGTACTTC.

This clone was found once. V usage is TRBV6-1 and J usage is TRBJ2-2; TRBD2 is a possible D gene (6 bases). The ends were cut back, 1 base at V and 8 bases at J, with 14 bases in the middle. The germline V gene has CDR1 MNHNS and CDR2 SASEGT. CDR3 length equals 15 residues. CDR3 protein: CASSEGGNPGGELFF. Here the CDR3 DNA reads TGTGCCAGCAGTGAAGGCGGGAATCCTGGTGGGGAGCTGTTTTTT.

The V call is TRBV19, the J call TRBJ2-7, with 8 positions matching TRBD2. V shed 10 bases and J 4 bases; nucleotides not matched to a gene: 9. Looked up from germline, CDR1 is LNHDA and CDR2 is SQIVND (reference sequence). CDR3 size: 13 residues. The CDR3 DNA is TGTGCCACCGCTCGCGGGGGGCAATACGAGCAGTACTTC. This gives the protein CATARGGQYEQYF.

This sequence joins TRBV28 and TRBJ2-7, with TRBD1 as a possible D gene (5 bases). The CDR3 extends over 15 amino acids. Germline-derived CDR1 and CDR2 are MDHEN and SYDVKM. With 6 bases removed from V and 0 bases from J, the gap between germline ends came to 15 bases. Here the CDR3 reads CASSPPTATSYEQYF. Here the CDR3 DNA reads TGTGCCAGCAGCCCTCCGACAGCGACCTCCTACGAGCAGTACTTC. Together with reference TRBV28 and TRBJ2-7, the CDR3 gives the full variable domain: DVKVTQSSRYLVKRTGEKVFLECVQDMDHENMFWYRQDPGLGLRLIYFSYDVKMKEKGDIPEGYSVSREKKERFSLILESASTNQTSMYLCASSPPTATSYEQYFGPGTRLTVT.

This chain joins TRBV11-2 and TRBJ2-7, with 9 bases fitting TRBD2. Germline V gene sequence: CDR1 SGHAT, CDR2 FQNNGV. The J segment lost 6 bases and the V segment lost 3 bases, leaving 15 bases of the junction unmatched. CDR3 length: 17 amino acids. The CDR3 sequence is CASSLWFAGGRASEQYF. CDR3 coding DNA: TGTGCCAGCAGCTTGTGGTTTGCGGGGGGGAGGGCAAGCGAGCAGTACTTC.

The V call is TRBV7-6, the J call TRBJ2-1; 13 bases align to TRBD2. With V trimmed by 5 bases and J by 8 bases, 9 bases remained unmatched. CDR3 size: 16 residues. CDR1 is SGHVS and CDR2 is FNYEAQ in the germline V gene. The CDR3 nucleotides are TGTGCCAGCAGCCCGGAACTAGCGGGGGGGAGGGATGAGCAGTTCTTC. Translation gives CASSPELAGGRDEQFF.

V usage is TRBV19 and J usage is TRBJ1-1, with D possibly matching TRBD1 (6 bases). V lost 6 bases, J lost 4 bases, and 15 bases lay in between. Germline loops: CDR1 LNHDA, CDR2 SQIVND (reference sequence). CDR3 length: 14 amino acids. CDR3 bases: TGTGCCAGTAGATCACAGGGAGAGCTCACTGAAGCTTTCTTT. Translating it yields CASRSQGELTEAFF.

The V and J genes are TRBV5-1 and TRBJ2-2; D gene unclear. The CDR3 has 15 amino acids. Trimming left V 3 bases short and J 3 bases short, with 12 bases between. Germline V CDR1 and CDR2: SGHRS, YFSETQ. The CDR3 DNA sequence: TGCGCCAGCAGCTCCGGTCCGTCGGACACCGGGGAGCTGTTTTTT. Amino acids: CASSSGPSDTGELFF.

This clone has only one observation. This chain uses TRBV19 with TRBJ2-7; 8 bases are a match to TRBD2. Germline V CDR1 and CDR2: LNHDA, SQIVND (reference sequence). V lost 1 base, J lost 4 bases, and 0 bases stayed unmatched. This CDR3 is 13 amino acids long. The CDR3 loop reads CASSIGLAYEQYF. In DNA form, the CDR3 reads TGTGCCAGTAGTATAGGACTAGCGTACGAGCAGTACTTC.

The chain has TRBV30 and TRBJ1-2; D might be TRBD1 (6 bases). Deletions cut 3 bases from V and 2 bases from J, with 13 bases between. This CDR3 spans 14 amino acids. CDR1 GTSNPN and CDR2 SVGIG come from the germline V gene (reference sequence). The CDR3 DNA sequence: TGTGCCTGGAGAACGGGGGGGCAGAACTATGGCTACACCTTC. Protein product: CAWRTGGQNYGYTF.

The V gene is TRBV27, the J gene TRBJ2-1; tentatively, D is TRBD2 (5 bases). Looked up from germline, CDR1 is MNHEY and CDR2 is SMNVEV (reference sequence). The germline V and J ends were trimmed by 2 bases and 3 bases, with 11 bases remaining between them. CDR3 length equals 15 residues. The CDR3 DNA reads as TGTGCCAGCAGTTTAGAGGGTTTCCGCTACAATGAGCAGTTCTTC. The encoded protein is CASSLEGFRYNEQFF.